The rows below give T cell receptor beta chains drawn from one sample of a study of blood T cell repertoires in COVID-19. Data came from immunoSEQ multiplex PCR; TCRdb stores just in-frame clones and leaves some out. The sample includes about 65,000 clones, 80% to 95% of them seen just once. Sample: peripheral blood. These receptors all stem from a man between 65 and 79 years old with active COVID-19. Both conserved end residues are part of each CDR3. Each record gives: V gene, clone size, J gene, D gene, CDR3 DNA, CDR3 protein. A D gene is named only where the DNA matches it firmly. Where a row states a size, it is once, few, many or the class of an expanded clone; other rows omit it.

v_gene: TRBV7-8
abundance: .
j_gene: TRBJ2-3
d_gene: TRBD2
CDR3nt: TGTGCCAGCAGCCCGGGGGAGACTAGCGGCTCACCCACAGATACGCAGTATTTT
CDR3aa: CASSPGETSGSPTDTQYF

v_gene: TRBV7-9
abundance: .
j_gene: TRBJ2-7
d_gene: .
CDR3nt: TGTGCCAGCAGCTTAGCGGCAGGTTCAGGCGAGCAGTACTTC
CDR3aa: CASSLAAGSGEQYF

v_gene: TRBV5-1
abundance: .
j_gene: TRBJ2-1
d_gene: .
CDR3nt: TGCGCCAGCAGCCCGGGGACTTTGATTGGGTACAATGAGCAGTTCTTC
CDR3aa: CASSPGTLIGYNEQFF

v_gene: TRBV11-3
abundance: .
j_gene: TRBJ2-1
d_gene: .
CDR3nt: TGTGCCAGCAGCTTAGGGGGATTGCGGGGCGGGATTCTCAATGAGCAGTTCTTC
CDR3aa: CASSLGGLRGGILNEQFF

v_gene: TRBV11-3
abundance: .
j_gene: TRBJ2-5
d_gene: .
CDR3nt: TGTGCCAGCAGCCAGGCGGCGGGGAGGGAGACCCAGTACTTC
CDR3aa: CASSQAAGRETQYF

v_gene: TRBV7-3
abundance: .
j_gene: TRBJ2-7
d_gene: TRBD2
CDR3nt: TGTGCCAGCAGCTTAACGGGTTTAGCGGGGGTGCACGAGCAGTACTTC
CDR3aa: CASSLTGLAGVHEQYF

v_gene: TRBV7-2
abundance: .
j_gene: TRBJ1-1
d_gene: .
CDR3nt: TGTGCCAGCAGCCCGCAGAACAGAATACCCAACACTGAAGCTTTCTTT
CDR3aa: CASSPQNRIPNTEAFF

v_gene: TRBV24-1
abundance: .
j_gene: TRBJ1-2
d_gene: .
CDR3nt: TGTGCCACCAGTGATTTTACAGGCACCTACACCTTC
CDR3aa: CATSDFTGTYTF

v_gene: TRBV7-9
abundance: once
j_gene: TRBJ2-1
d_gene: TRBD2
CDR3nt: TGTGCCAGCAGCCCAGTGGGGGGGTTGAATGAGCAGTTCTTC
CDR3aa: CASSPVGGLNEQFF

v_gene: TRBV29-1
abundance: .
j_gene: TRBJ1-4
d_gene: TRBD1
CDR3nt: TGCAGCGTTGACGGGACAGGGGGTGAAAAACTGTTTTTT
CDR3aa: CSVDGTGGEKLFF

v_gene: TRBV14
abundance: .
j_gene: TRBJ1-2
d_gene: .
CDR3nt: TGTGCCAGCAGCCAGCGACCGGAAGGAGACGGCTACACCTTC
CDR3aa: CASSQRPEGDGYTF

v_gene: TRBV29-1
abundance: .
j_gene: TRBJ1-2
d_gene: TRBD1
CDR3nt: TGCAGCGCATCTACGACAGGGGGCCCCTATGGCTACACCTTC
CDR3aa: CSASTTGGPYGYTF

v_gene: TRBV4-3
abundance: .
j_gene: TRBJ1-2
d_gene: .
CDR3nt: TGCGCCAGCAGCCAAGACCCCGGGACTAACTATGGCTACACCTTC
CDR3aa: CASSQDPGTNYGYTF

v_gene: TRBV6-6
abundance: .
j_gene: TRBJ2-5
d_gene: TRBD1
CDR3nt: TGTGCCAGCAGCCCCGGGACAGGGGGTATGGAGACCCAGTACTTC
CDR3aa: CASSPGTGGMETQYF

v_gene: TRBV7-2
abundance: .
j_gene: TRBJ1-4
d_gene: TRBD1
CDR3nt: TGTGCCAGCAGCTTAACAGGGGACGGTAATGAAAAACTGTTTTTT
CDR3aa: CASSLTGDGNEKLFF

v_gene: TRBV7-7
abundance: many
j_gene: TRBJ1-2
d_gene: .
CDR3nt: TGTGCCAGCAGCTTAGTTTATAGGACAGACACCTTTTTTTATGGCTACACCTTC
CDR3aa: CASSLVYRTDTFFYGYTF

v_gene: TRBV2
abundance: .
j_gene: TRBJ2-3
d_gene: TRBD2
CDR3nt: TGTGCCAGCAGACGAAGTACCGGGACTACCACAGATACGCAGTATTTT
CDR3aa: CASRRSTGTTTDTQYF

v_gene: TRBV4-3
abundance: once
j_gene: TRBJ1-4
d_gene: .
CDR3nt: TGCGCCAGCAGTCAGGGGCGGACTAATGAAAAACTGTTTTTT
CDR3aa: CASSQGRTNEKLFF

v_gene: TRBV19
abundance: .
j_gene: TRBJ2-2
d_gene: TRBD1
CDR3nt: TGTGCCAGTAGTCGATCACAGGGGATGAACACCGGGGAGCTGTTTTTT
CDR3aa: CASSRSQGMNTGELFF

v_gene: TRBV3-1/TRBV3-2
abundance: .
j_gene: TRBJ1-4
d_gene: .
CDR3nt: TGTGCCAGCAGCCGACGGGGGGCGGGTGAAAAACTGTTTTTT
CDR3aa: CASSRRGAGEKLFF

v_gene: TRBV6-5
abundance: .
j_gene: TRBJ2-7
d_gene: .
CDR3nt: TGTGCCAGCAGTTACCAAAGTGGACTTCTAGGCGAGCAGTACTTC
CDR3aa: CASSYQSGLLGEQYF

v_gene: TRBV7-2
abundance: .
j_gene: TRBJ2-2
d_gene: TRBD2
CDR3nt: TGTGCCAGCAGCTCAGGACTAGCGGGGAACACCGGGGAGCTGTTTTTT
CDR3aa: CASSSGLAGNTGELFF

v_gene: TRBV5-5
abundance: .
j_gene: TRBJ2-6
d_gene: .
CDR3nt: TGTGCCAGCAGCTTGGACGGGGTCGGGGCCAACGTCCTGACTTTC
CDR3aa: CASSLDGVGANVLTF

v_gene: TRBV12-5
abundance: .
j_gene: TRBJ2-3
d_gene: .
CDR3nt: TGTGCTAGTGGTTTGAGGGGGTGGACAGATACGCAGTATTTT
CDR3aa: CASGLRGWTDTQYF

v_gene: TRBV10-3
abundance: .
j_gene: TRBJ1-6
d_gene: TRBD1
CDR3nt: TGTGCCATCAGTGAGCAACAGGGGAGTTCACCCCTCCACTTT
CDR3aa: CAISEQQGSSPLHF

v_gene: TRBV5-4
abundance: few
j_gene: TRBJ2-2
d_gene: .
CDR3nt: TGTGCCAGCAGCCCGGCGAACACCGGGGAGCTGTTTTTT
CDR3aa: CASSPANTGELFF

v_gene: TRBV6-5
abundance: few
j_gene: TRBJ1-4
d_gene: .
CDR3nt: TGTGCCAGCAGGCAGGGGTGGGGTAATGAAAAACTGTTTTTT
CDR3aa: CASRQGWGNEKLFF

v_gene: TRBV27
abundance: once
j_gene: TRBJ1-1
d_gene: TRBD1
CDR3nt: TGTGCCAGCAGTTACCGGGACAGGGGTACTGAAGCTTTCTTT
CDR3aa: CASSYRDRGTEAFF

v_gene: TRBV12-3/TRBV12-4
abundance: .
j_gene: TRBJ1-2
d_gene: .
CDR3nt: TGTGCCAGCAGTTTAGACCGGAACTATGGCTACACCTTC
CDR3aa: CASSLDRNYGYTF

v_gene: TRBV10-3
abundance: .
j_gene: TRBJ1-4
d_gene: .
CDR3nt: TGTGCCATCAGTGAGTCTACAACTAATGAAAAACTGTTTTTT
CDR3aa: CAISESTTNEKLFF

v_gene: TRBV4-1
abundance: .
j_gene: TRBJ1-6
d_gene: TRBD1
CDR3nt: TGCGCCAGCAGCCAGGAATCCGGGACAGGGCGGCCACCCCTCCACTTT
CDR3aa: CASSQESGTGRPPLHF

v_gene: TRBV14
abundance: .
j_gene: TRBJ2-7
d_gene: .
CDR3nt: TGTGCCAGCAGCCAAGATTACGTCCAGGGGACATACGAGCAGTACTTC
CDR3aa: CASSQDYVQGTYEQYF

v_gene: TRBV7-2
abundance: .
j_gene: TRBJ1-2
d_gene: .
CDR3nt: TGTGCCAGCAGCCCGCGTGGAGGGAACTATGGCTACACCTTC
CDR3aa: CASSPRGGNYGYTF